This T cell receptor beta chain was identified in a study of blood T cells in healthy people across ages. There were at least 6 micrograms of total RNA extracted from every sample. This clonotype was seen a handful of times. Its antigen is not known. Next came a second PCR, run for about 6 to 11 cycles, which used a sample-barcoded 5' primer along with a J-beta primer mix. Tags on each cDNA molecule came from a template-switch adaptor with 12 random nucleotides. TCRdb reanalysed the 5' RACE reads using MiXCR and keeps one entry per CDR3 protein. The sample carries about 1.5 million distinct CDR3 sequences, 35% to 45% recorded once. Whole-study results and caveats: While age rose, TCR beta diversity per million T cells dropped in a roughly linear way. Underestimates were what the diversity estimates from one million T cells were considered to be.

CDR1 is LGHNA, CDR2 YSLEER, per germline. This CDR3 comprises 13 residues. This clonotype was sampled from a woman between 18 and 30 years old in good health. The sample taken for sequencing was blood. The V gene is TRBV4-3, the J gene TRBJ2-4; D gene ambiguous. The last part of the DNA fits TRBJ2-7 better; the J call may be wrong. CDR3 region: CASSQDGDYEQYF. The CDR3, as DNA: TGCGCCAGCAGCCAAGATGGGGACTACGAGCAGTACTTC.